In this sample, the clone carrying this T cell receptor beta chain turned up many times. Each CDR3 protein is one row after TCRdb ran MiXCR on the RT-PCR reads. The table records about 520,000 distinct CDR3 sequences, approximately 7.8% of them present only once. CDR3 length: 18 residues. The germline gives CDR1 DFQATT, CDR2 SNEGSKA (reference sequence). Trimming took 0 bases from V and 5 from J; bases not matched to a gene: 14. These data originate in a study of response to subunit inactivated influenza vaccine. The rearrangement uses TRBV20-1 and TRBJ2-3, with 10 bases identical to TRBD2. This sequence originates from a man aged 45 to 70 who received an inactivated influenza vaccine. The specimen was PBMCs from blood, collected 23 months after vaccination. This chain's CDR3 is CSARDSSPSGGDRDTQYF. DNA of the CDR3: TGCAGTGCTAGAGATTCCTCGCCCAGCGGGGGGGACCGAGATACGCAGTATTTT.